This is a list of T cell receptor beta chains from one sample in a study of T cells in Graves' hyperthyroidism and ophthalmopathy. From the multiplex PCR reads, TCRdb called clonotypes with MiXCR, one entry per CDR3 protein. The sample includes about 520,000 distinct CDR3 sequences, approximately 24% of them seen just once. The sequenced sample consisted of blood. Every receptor here comes from a woman aged 25 to 45 with Graves' ophthalmopathy. Both conserved end residues are part of each CDR3. Each record gives: CDR3 length, clone size, J gene, V gene, D gene, CDR3 protein, CDR3 DNA. The D gene is left open where the match is weak. Only part of the rows carry a size: once, few, many, or a class if the clone is expanded.

cdr3_length: 13; clone_size: -; j_call: TRBJ2-7; v_call: TRBV6-1; d_call: -; cdr3_aa: CASSRYRSYEQYF; cdr3_nt: TGTGCCAGCAGTAGGTACAGGAGCTACGAGCAGTACTTC
cdr3_length: 16; clone_size: many; j_call: TRBJ2-5; v_call: TRBV3-1; d_call: TRBD2; cdr3_aa: CASSPGVAGFQETQYF; cdr3_nt: TGTGCCAGCAGCCCCGGGGTAGCGGGCTTCCAAGAGACCCAGTACTTC
cdr3_length: 13; clone_size: many; j_call: TRBJ2-5; v_call: TRBV12-3/TRBV12-4; d_call: TRBD1; cdr3_aa: CASTPTGGGTQYF; cdr3_nt: TGTGCCAGCACGCCGACAGGGGGTGGGACCCAGTACTTC
cdr3_length: 19; clone_size: many; j_call: TRBJ2-6; v_call: TRBV2; d_call: -; cdr3_aa: CASISGLRIIPLWANVLTF; cdr3_nt: TGTGCCAGCATCTCGGGACTCCGAATAATACCTCTCTGGGCCAACGTCCTGACTTTC
cdr3_length: 14; clone_size: many; j_call: TRBJ2-5; v_call: TRBV7-2; d_call: -; cdr3_aa: CASSFAGAPETQYF; cdr3_nt: TGTGCCAGCAGCTTCGCGGGGGCCCCAGAGACCCAGTACTTC
cdr3_length: 13; clone_size: -; j_call: TRBJ2-2; v_call: TRBV29-1; d_call: -; cdr3_aa: CSVRYQYTGELFF; cdr3_nt: TGCAGCGTTCGTTACCAGTACACCGGGGAGCTGTTTTTT
cdr3_length: 11; clone_size: many; j_call: TRBJ2-7; v_call: TRBV6-1; d_call: -; cdr3_aa: CASSQRYEQYF; cdr3_nt: TGTGCCAGCAGTCAGCGCTACGAGCAGTACTTC
cdr3_length: 15; clone_size: -; j_call: TRBJ1-1; v_call: TRBV14; d_call: -; cdr3_aa: CASSQAIQGYTEAFF; cdr3_nt: TGTGCCAGCAGCCAAGCAATCCAGGGGTACACTGAAGCTTTCTTT
cdr3_length: 14; clone_size: -; j_call: TRBJ1-5; v_call: TRBV20-1; d_call: TRBD1; cdr3_aa: CREGGQGGNQPQHF; cdr3_nt: TGCAGAGAGGGGGGACAGGGAGGAAATCAGCCCCAGCATTTT
cdr3_length: 19; clone_size: few; j_call: TRBJ2-2; v_call: TRBV4-1; d_call: -; cdr3_aa: CASSQGRFWSSVNTGELFF; cdr3_nt: TGCGCCAGCAGCCAAGGCAGGTTTTGGTCTAGCGTGAACACCGGGGAGCTGTTTTTT
cdr3_length: 15; clone_size: -; j_call: TRBJ2-5; v_call: TRBV7-2; d_call: -; cdr3_aa: CASSVGTPETETQYF; cdr3_nt: TGTGCCAGCAGTGTCGGGACTCCCGAGACGGAGACCCAGTACTTC
cdr3_length: 15; clone_size: many; j_call: TRBJ1-1; v_call: TRBV5-5; d_call: -; cdr3_aa: CASSVHRVGYTEAFF; cdr3_nt: TGTGCCAGCAGCGTCCACAGGGTGGGATACACTGAAGCTTTCTTT
cdr3_length: 14; clone_size: many; j_call: TRBJ1-2; v_call: TRBV27; d_call: -; cdr3_aa: CASSPGPVGYGYTF; cdr3_nt: TGTGCCAGCAGCCCCGGGCCAGTCGGCTATGGCTACACCTTC
cdr3_length: 17; clone_size: -; j_call: TRBJ2-7; v_call: TRBV6-5; d_call: -; cdr3_aa: CASSYSWSTGSFYEQYF; cdr3_nt: TGCGCCAGCAGTTATTCGTGGAGCACTGGCAGCTTCTACGAGCAGTACTTC
cdr3_length: 13; clone_size: many; j_call: TRBJ1-1; v_call: TRBV5-1; d_call: -; cdr3_aa: CASSLAGSAEAFF; cdr3_nt: TGCGCCAGCAGCTTGGCGGGCTCCGCTGAAGCTTTCTTT
cdr3_length: 14; clone_size: many; j_call: TRBJ2-5; v_call: TRBV15; d_call: -; cdr3_aa: CATSKQGRQETQYF; cdr3_nt: TGTGCCACCAGCAAACAGGGGAGGCAAGAGACCCAGTACTTC
cdr3_length: 15; clone_size: many; j_call: TRBJ2-4; v_call: TRBV10-3; d_call: TRBD1; cdr3_aa: CAISEPGTEENIQYF; cdr3_nt: TGTGCCATCAGTGAGCCCGGGACAGAAGAAAACATTCAGTACTTC
cdr3_length: 14; clone_size: -; j_call: TRBJ1-1; v_call: TRBV20-1; d_call: TRBD1; cdr3_aa: CSARGRDRDTEAFF; cdr3_nt: TGCAGTGCTAGAGGCCGGGACAGAGACACTGAAGCTTTCTTT
cdr3_length: 13; clone_size: many; j_call: TRBJ1-1; v_call: TRBV30; d_call: TRBD1; cdr3_aa: CAARRDRETEAFF; cdr3_nt: TGTGCTGCACGGCGAGACAGGGAGACTGAAGCTTTCTTT
cdr3_length: 12; clone_size: many; j_call: TRBJ2-2; v_call: TRBV10-2; d_call: -; cdr3_aa: CASGTNTGELFF; cdr3_nt: TGCGCCAGCGGGACGAACACCGGGGAGCTGTTTTTT
cdr3_length: 17; clone_size: many; j_call: TRBJ1-3; v_call: TRBV9; d_call: -; cdr3_aa: CASSHFKEYNSGNTIYF; cdr3_nt: TGTGCCAGCAGCCACTTTAAGGAGTACAACTCTGGAAACACCATATATTTT
cdr3_length: 15; clone_size: many; j_call: TRBJ2-2; v_call: TRBV13; d_call: TRBD2; cdr3_aa: CASSSTSENTGELFF; cdr3_nt: TGTGCCAGCAGCTCTACTAGCGAGAACACCGGGGAGCTGTTTTTT
cdr3_length: 15; clone_size: -; j_call: TRBJ2-1; v_call: TRBV6-2/TRBV6-3; d_call: -; cdr3_aa: CASSYQLDTLTEQFF; cdr3_nt: TGTGCCAGCAGTTACCAACTGGACACTCTCACTGAGCAGTTCTTC
cdr3_length: 15; clone_size: -; j_call: TRBJ2-5; v_call: TRBV6-1; d_call: -; cdr3_aa: CASSEASAGKETQYF; cdr3_nt: TGTGCCAGCAGTGAGGCATCGGCGGGTAAAGAGACCCAGTACTTC
cdr3_length: 15; clone_size: -; j_call: TRBJ1-2; v_call: TRBV28; d_call: -; cdr3_aa: CASSLLRVANYGYTF; cdr3_nt: TGTGCCAGCAGTTTATTGAGGGTAGCTAACTATGGCTACACCTTC
cdr3_length: 15; clone_size: few; j_call: TRBJ1-1; v_call: TRBV6-1; d_call: TRBD1; cdr3_aa: CASSEDRGRSAEAFF; cdr3_nt: TGTGCCAGCAGTGAGGACAGGGGGAGATCTGCTGAAGCTTTCTTT
cdr3_length: 16; clone_size: many; j_call: TRBJ1-1; v_call: TRBV27; d_call: -; cdr3_aa: CASSPFAGILGTEAFF; cdr3_nt: TGTGCCAGCAGTCCTTTCGCCGGGATCCTTGGCACTGAAGCTTTCTTT
cdr3_length: 13; clone_size: few; j_call: TRBJ1-1; v_call: TRBV5-1; d_call: -; cdr3_aa: CASSLEGWTEAFF; cdr3_nt: TGCGCCAGCAGCTTGGAGGGGTGGACTGAAGCTTTCTTT
cdr3_length: 13; clone_size: many; j_call: TRBJ2-7; v_call: TRBV25-1; d_call: TRBD1; cdr3_aa: CASSRDRVDEQYF; cdr3_nt: TGTGCCAGCAGTCGGGACAGGGTCGACGAGCAGTACTTC
cdr3_length: 13; clone_size: many; j_call: TRBJ1-2; v_call: TRBV11-2; d_call: TRBD1; cdr3_aa: CASSGGGIYGYTF; cdr3_nt: TGTGCCAGCTCGGGAGGGGGCATCTATGGCTACACCTTC
cdr3_length: 13; clone_size: -; j_call: TRBJ2-7; v_call: TRBV18; d_call: -; cdr3_aa: CASSPIQTYEQYF; cdr3_nt: TGTGCCAGCTCACCCATCCAAACCTACGAGCAGTACTTC
cdr3_length: 15; clone_size: many; j_call: TRBJ2-5; v_call: TRBV2; d_call: TRBD2; cdr3_aa: CASSEEAGAQETQYF; cdr3_nt: TGTGCCAGCAGTGAAGAAGCGGGGGCCCAAGAGACCCAGTACTTC
cdr3_length: 19; clone_size: -; j_call: TRBJ2-6; v_call: TRBV29-1; d_call: -; cdr3_aa: CSVELGEVSGSPGANVLTF; cdr3_nt: TGCAGCGTTGAACTTGGGGAGGTTTCAGGGAGCCCTGGGGCCAACGTCCTGACTTTC
cdr3_length: 13; clone_size: many; j_call: TRBJ1-1; v_call: TRBV28; d_call: -; cdr3_aa: CASSSPLSTEAFF; cdr3_nt: TGTGCCAGCAGTTCTCCGCTTAGCACTGAAGCTTTCTTT
cdr3_length: 15; clone_size: many; j_call: TRBJ2-7; v_call: TRBV11-2; d_call: TRBD1; cdr3_aa: CASSLIGQGPYEQYF; cdr3_nt: TGTGCCAGCAGCTTAATAGGACAGGGACCTTACGAGCAGTACTTC
cdr3_length: 11; clone_size: -; j_call: TRBJ2-5; v_call: TRBV6-5; d_call: -; cdr3_aa: CASSYSGAQYF; cdr3_nt: TGTGCCAGCAGTTACTCAGGGGCCCAGTACTTC
cdr3_length: 14; clone_size: many; j_call: TRBJ1-2; v_call: TRBV20-1; d_call: -; cdr3_aa: CSARREGANYGYTF; cdr3_nt: TGCAGTGCTAGGCGGGAGGGCGCAAACTATGGCTACACCTTC
cdr3_length: 14; clone_size: many; j_call: TRBJ1-1; v_call: TRBV13; d_call: TRBD1; cdr3_aa: CASSIQGFGTEAFF; cdr3_nt: TGTGCCAGCAGTATACAGGGGTTCGGCACTGAAGCTTTCTTT
cdr3_length: 13; clone_size: few; j_call: TRBJ2-7; v_call: TRBV5-6; d_call: TRBD2; cdr3_aa: CASSLEWGGEQYF; cdr3_nt: TGTGCCAGCAGCTTAGAATGGGGGGGCGAGCAGTACTTC
cdr3_length: 13; clone_size: many; j_call: TRBJ1-5; v_call: TRBV7-9; d_call: -; cdr3_aa: CASSWGTDQPQHF; cdr3_nt: TGTGCCAGCAGCTGGGGTACAGATCAGCCCCAGCATTTT
cdr3_length: 13; clone_size: few; j_call: TRBJ2-7; v_call: TRBV5-6; d_call: -; cdr3_aa: CASRAWMADEQYF; cdr3_nt: TGTGCCAGCAGAGCTTGGATGGCAGACGAGCAGTACTTC
cdr3_length: 12; clone_size: many; j_call: TRBJ2-3; v_call: TRBV12-3/TRBV12-4; d_call: -; cdr3_aa: CASSLSGDTQYF; cdr3_nt: TGTGCCAGCAGTCTTAGCGGAGATACGCAGTATTTT
cdr3_length: 15; clone_size: -; j_call: TRBJ1-5; v_call: TRBV12-3/TRBV12-4; d_call: -; cdr3_aa: CASSLRDIGNQPQHF; cdr3_nt: TGTGCCAGCAGCCTCCGGGACATAGGCAATCAGCCCCAGCATTTT
cdr3_length: 15; clone_size: many; j_call: TRBJ2-7; v_call: TRBV7-2; d_call: -; cdr3_aa: CASSLAGGQSYEQYF; cdr3_nt: TGTGCCAGCAGCTTAGCGGGCGGACAGTCCTACGAGCAGTACTTC
cdr3_length: 15; clone_size: many; j_call: TRBJ1-5; v_call: TRBV12-3/TRBV12-4; d_call: -; cdr3_aa: CASSLEGFSNQPQHF; cdr3_nt: TGTGCCAGCAGTTTAGAGGGGTTTAGCAATCAGCCCCAGCATTTT
cdr3_length: 14; clone_size: many; j_call: TRBJ1-3; v_call: TRBV19; d_call: -; cdr3_aa: CASSTHRSGNTIYF; cdr3_nt: TGTGCCAGTAGTACGCATCGCTCTGGAAACACCATATATTTT
cdr3_length: 14; clone_size: -; j_call: TRBJ1-1; v_call: TRBV5-1; d_call: -; cdr3_aa: CASSLGTMDTEAFF; cdr3_nt: TGCGCCAGCAGCTTGGGGACGATGGACACTGAAGCTTTCTTT